This is a list of T cell receptor beta chains from one sample in a study of cytomegalovirus exposure and HLA in healthy donors. Here immunoSEQ multiplex PCR was the method, and the copy in TCRdb shows in-frame clones only, minus some. Here the sample spans 95,000 to 150,000 clones, around 69% being singletons. What was sequenced was PBMCs. The receptors were gathered from a woman in her 40s in good health and CMV-seropositive. Each CDR3 is given without its conserved first and last residue. Fields, in order: J gene, V gene, CDR3 protein.

>TRBJ1-1|TRBV13
ASSPRGRGNTEAF
>TRBJ1-2|TRBV6-1
ASRTAGGDGYT
>TRBJ1-1|TRBV2
ASTFSQGHTEAF
>TRBJ1-5|TRBV6-5
ASSYAAGDSNQPQH
>TRBJ2-1|TRBV4-2
ASSQELASAFGNEQF
>TRBJ1-1|TRBV5-1
ASSLGEGGLAF
>TRBJ1-1|TRBV5-1
ASSGNRANTEAF
>TRBJ2-1|TRBV4-3
ASSREVGHNEQF
>TRBJ2-1|TRBV9
ASSVVGSNNEQF
>TRBJ2-1|TRBV7-9
ASSTWDRALGDEQF
>TRBJ1-1|TRBV7-2
ASSKGTGLEAF
>TRBJ1-2|TRBV2
ASSEAADLSGYT
>TRBJ1-2|TRBV7-2
ASSLATVNYGYT
>TRBJ2-3|TRBV7-2
ASSARVDTQY
>TRBJ1-1|TRBV10-3
ARRDTANTEAF
>TRBJ2-5|TRBV9
ASSVGGQTVETQY
>TRBJ1-1|TRBV4-3
ASSSSDRLNTEAF
>TRBJ1-3|TRBV7-2
ASSRGGQGAPTGNTIY
>TRBJ2-7|TRBV7-2
ASSLFSGGANLY
>TRBJ2-1|TRBV19
ASSMGLAGGTDEQF
>TRBJ2-7|TRBV29-1
SGMGGDRPPDEQY
>TRBJ1-4|TRBV5-3
ARSSDRDRKGSTNEKLF
>TRBJ2-3|TRBV9
ASSGSGGWADTQY
>TRBJ1-2|TRBV25-1
ASSAQGGFYGYT
>TRBJ1-2|TRBV6-1
ASSERTGFGYT
>TRBJ2-3|TRBV6-1
ASSEASRSDTQY
>TRBJ1-5|TRBV7-8
ASSSRGTGGQPQH
>TRBJ1-1|TRBV11-2
ASSRGGAMNTEAF
>TRBJ2-5|TRBV7-2
ASSFRETQY
>TRBJ1-2|TRBV5-4
ASSLDRGRTYGYT
>TRBJ1-5|TRBV16
ASSQSGVLYQPQH
>TRBJ1-1|TRBV2
ASSERGQPNTEAF
>TRBJ1-5|TRBV4-1
ASSQGQINQPQH
>TRBJ1-2|TRBV5-1
ASSLAGQYGYT
>TRBJ2-7|TRBV7-6
ASSSDRSSYEQY
>TRBJ1-3|TRBV5-1
ASSLGAAGNTIY
>TRBJ1-1|TRBV5-4
ASSLGVNTEAF
>TRBJ1-1|TRBV7-3
ASSLQGAGTEAF
>TRBJ1-2|TRBV7-9
ASSFSDSSYGYT
>TRBJ2-5|TRBV6-6
ASSYSRGQETQY
>TRBJ2-7|TRBV2
ATRTNSYEQY
>TRBJ1-1|TRBV6-6
ASRTNQETEAF
>TRBJ2-5|TRBV11-1
ASSLGLGSQETQY
>TRBJ1-6|TRBV19
ASRTGGYNSPLH
>TRBJ1-2|TRBV28
ASYAFPDSPPNYGYT